What follows describes a single T cell receptor beta chain. These data belong to a study of blood T cell repertoires in COVID-19. Study background: PBMCs, B-cell-depleted T cells, or T cells were the source of the cDNA or gDNA that made up the material.

The V gene's germline CDR1 is KGHDR and CDR2 SFDVKD. J was trimmed by 0 bases and V by 4 bases; bases with no gene match: 5. The CDR3 runs to 16 residues. The study drew participants aged about 18 to 95 years from about two dozen US areas. Self-reported history from a screening survey and questionnaire set each donor's cohort. How the authors handled the data: Estimation of nucleated cell counts relied on the amplification of reference gene primers. Here immunoSEQ multiplex PCR was the method, and the copy in TCRdb shows in-frame clones only, minus some. V and J calls and clone size follow that table, whereas D and trimming were derived from the DNA. The table lists approximately 260,000 clones, about 90% of them singletons, with around 6% in the top ten.

The receptor was derived from a woman aged 30 to 39 with acute COVID-19. The chain is built from TRBV24-1 and TRBJ1-5, with 7 bases that match TRBD1. The sample consisted of PBMCs or T cells enriched from blood (not recorded which). CDR3 in amino acids: CATSDRTGFSNQPQHF. The CDR3 region has the DNA TGTGCCACCAGTGACCGGACAGGATTTAGCAATCAGCCCCAGCATTTT.